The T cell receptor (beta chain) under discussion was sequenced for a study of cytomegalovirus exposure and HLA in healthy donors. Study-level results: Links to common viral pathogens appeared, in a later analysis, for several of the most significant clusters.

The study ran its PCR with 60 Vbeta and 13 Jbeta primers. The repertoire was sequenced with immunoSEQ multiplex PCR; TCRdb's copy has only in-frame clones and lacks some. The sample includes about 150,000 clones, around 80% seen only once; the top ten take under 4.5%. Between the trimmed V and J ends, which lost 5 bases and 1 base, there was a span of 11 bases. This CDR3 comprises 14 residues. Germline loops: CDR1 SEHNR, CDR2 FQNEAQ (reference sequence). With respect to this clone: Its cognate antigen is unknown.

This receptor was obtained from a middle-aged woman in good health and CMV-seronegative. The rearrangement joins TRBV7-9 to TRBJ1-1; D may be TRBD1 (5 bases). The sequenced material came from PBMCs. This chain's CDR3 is CASSPPGQNTEAFF. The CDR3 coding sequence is TGTGCCAGCAGCCCCCCCGGACAGAACACTGAAGCTTTCTTT.